The rows below give T cell receptor beta chains drawn from one sample of a study of T cell responses to AZD1222 COVID-19 vaccine. TCRdb keeps only in-frame clones here, not all; method: immunoSEQ multiplex PCR. The data show some 120,000 clones, with over 75% seen just once and 9.4% held by the top ten. Sequencing was performed on peripheral blood, taken on day 0 of AZD1222 vaccination. These receptors originate from an adult in good health. Both conserved end residues are part of each CDR3. A D gene is named only where the DNA matches it firmly. The size of a clone is reported for some rows only, either as once, few or many, or as a class for expanded clones.

d_call: TRBD2
clone_size: .
j_call: TRBJ2-3
cdr3_length: 15
v_call: TRBV6-6
cdr3_aa: CASSFPAGGTDTQYF
cdr3_nt: TGTGCCAGCAGTTTCCCAGCGGGGGGCACAGATACGCAGTATTTT

d_call: .
clone_size: .
j_call: TRBJ2-1
cdr3_length: 13
v_call: TRBV6-2/TRBV6-3
cdr3_aa: CASSYHPSNEQFF
cdr3_nt: TGTGCCAGCAGTTACCACCCTAGTAATGAGCAGTTCTTC

d_call: .
clone_size: .
j_call: TRBJ1-1
cdr3_length: 14
v_call: TRBV7-2
cdr3_aa: CASSAPQVLFEAFF
cdr3_nt: TGTGCCAGCAGCGCCCCACAGGTTTTGTTTGAAGCTTTCTTT

d_call: .
clone_size: .
j_call: TRBJ2-7
cdr3_length: 15
v_call: TRBV5-1
cdr3_aa: CASSSGSTRPYEQYF
cdr3_nt: TGCGCCAGCAGCTCAGGATCGACTCGGCCCTACGAGCAGTACTTC

d_call: .
clone_size: few
j_call: TRBJ1-4
cdr3_length: 17
v_call: TRBV7-9
cdr3_aa: CASSLGSTAATNEKLFF
cdr3_nt: TGTGCCAGCAGCTTAGGGTCGACAGCAGCAACTAATGAAAAACTGTTTTTT

d_call: .
clone_size: .
j_call: TRBJ1-4
cdr3_length: 16
v_call: TRBV30
cdr3_aa: CAWLNPRAGANEKLFF
cdr3_nt: TGTGCCTGGCTTAACCCTAGGGCCGGAGCGAATGAAAAACTGTTTTTT

d_call: .
clone_size: .
j_call: TRBJ2-7
cdr3_length: 12
v_call: TRBV7-8
cdr3_aa: CASSFATYEQYF
cdr3_nt: TGTGCCAGCAGCTTTGCGACTTACGAGCAGTACTTC

d_call: TRBD1
clone_size: few
j_call: TRBJ1-1
cdr3_length: 14
v_call: TRBV7-9
cdr3_aa: CASKEGQGNTEAFF
cdr3_nt: TGTGCCAGCAAGGAAGGACAGGGGAACACTGAAGCTTTCTTT

d_call: TRBD1
clone_size: .
j_call: TRBJ1-5
cdr3_length: 17
v_call: TRBV19
cdr3_aa: CASSIDSGGGGNQPQHF
cdr3_nt: TGTGCCAGTAGTATAGATTCAGGGGGCGGGGGCAATCAGCCCCAGCATTTT

d_call: TRBD2
clone_size: .
j_call: TRBJ2-2
cdr3_length: 17
v_call: TRBV11-3
cdr3_aa: CASSLALAGSYPGELFF
cdr3_nt: TGTGCCAGCAGCTTGGCCCTAGCGGGGAGCTATCCCGGGGAGCTGTTTTTT

d_call: .
clone_size: .
j_call: TRBJ2-5
cdr3_length: 13
v_call: TRBV2
cdr3_aa: CASRASEKETQYF
cdr3_nt: TGTGCCAGCAGAGCGAGTGAAAAAGAGACCCAGTACTTC

d_call: TRBD1
clone_size: .
j_call: TRBJ1-6
cdr3_length: 13
v_call: TRBV30
cdr3_aa: CAWGTGGNSPLHF
cdr3_nt: TGTGCCTGGGGGACAGGGGGTAATTCACCCCTCCACTTT

d_call: TRBD2
clone_size: .
j_call: TRBJ2-7
cdr3_length: 14
v_call: TRBV5-1
cdr3_aa: CASSWTSVDYEQYF
cdr3_nt: TGCGCCAGCAGCTGGACTAGCGTTGACTACGAGCAGTACTTC

d_call: .
clone_size: few
j_call: TRBJ2-2
cdr3_length: 15
v_call: TRBV27
cdr3_aa: CASKLQGPNTGELFF
cdr3_nt: TGTGCCAGCAAACTTCAGGGCCCGAACACCGGGGAGCTGTTTTTT

d_call: .
clone_size: few
j_call: TRBJ2-2
cdr3_length: 15
v_call: TRBV2
cdr3_aa: CASSGVGTNTGELFF
cdr3_nt: TGTGCCAGCAGTGGGGTGGGAACGAACACCGGGGAGCTGTTTTTT

d_call: TRBD1
clone_size: .
j_call: TRBJ2-7
cdr3_length: 14
v_call: TRBV7-2
cdr3_aa: CASGRGSDPYEQYF
cdr3_nt: TGTGCCAGCGGCAGGGGGTCAGATCCCTACGAGCAGTACTTC

d_call: .
clone_size: .
j_call: TRBJ2-2
cdr3_length: 13
v_call: TRBV7-2
cdr3_aa: CASSSPNTGELFF
cdr3_nt: TGTGCCAGCAGCAGTCCGAACACCGGGGAGCTGTTTTTT

d_call: .
clone_size: .
j_call: TRBJ2-1
cdr3_length: 16
v_call: TRBV7-2
cdr3_aa: CASSLGGTGSYNEQFF
cdr3_nt: TGTGCCAGCAGCTTAGGGGGGACGGGCTCCTACAATGAGCAGTTCTTC

d_call: TRBD1
clone_size: .
j_call: TRBJ1-1
cdr3_length: 12
v_call: TRBV6-5
cdr3_aa: CASSPGTGGAFF
cdr3_nt: TGTGCCAGCAGTCCGGGGACAGGGGGAGCTTTCTTT

d_call: .
clone_size: .
j_call: TRBJ1-2
cdr3_length: 14
v_call: TRBV7-3
cdr3_aa: CASSPSRDNYGYTF
cdr3_nt: TGTGCCAGCAGCCCGTCCCGGGACAACTATGGCTACACCTTC

d_call: TRBD1
clone_size: .
j_call: TRBJ1-1
cdr3_length: 15
v_call: TRBV11-3
cdr3_aa: CASSPREGAPTEAFF
cdr3_nt: TGTGCCAGCAGCCCCAGGGAGGGGGCCCCCACTGAAGCTTTCTTT

d_call: .
clone_size: .
j_call: TRBJ1-2
cdr3_length: 14
v_call: TRBV6-2/TRBV6-3
cdr3_aa: CASSNRRGNYGYTF
cdr3_nt: TGTGCCAGCAGCAATCGGCGGGGAAACTATGGCTACACCTTC

d_call: .
clone_size: .
j_call: TRBJ2-3
cdr3_length: 12
v_call: TRBV30
cdr3_aa: CAWTIRTDTQYF
cdr3_nt: TGTGCCTGGACTATACGCACAGATACGCAGTATTTT

d_call: TRBD1
clone_size: .
j_call: TRBJ1-2
cdr3_length: 12
v_call: TRBV30
cdr3_aa: CANRGGGYGYTF
cdr3_nt: TGTGCCAACCGAGGGGGCGGATATGGCTACACCTTC

d_call: .
clone_size: .
j_call: TRBJ2-1
cdr3_length: 14
v_call: TRBV19
cdr3_aa: CASSRSPSYNEQFF
cdr3_nt: TGTGCCAGTAGTCGCAGCCCGAGCTACAATGAGCAGTTCTTC

d_call: .
clone_size: .
j_call: TRBJ1-1
cdr3_length: 17
v_call: TRBV18
cdr3_aa: CASSTYIQVNGNTEAFF
cdr3_nt: TGTGCCAGCTCAACTTATATACAGGTAAATGGTAACACTGAAGCTTTCTTT

d_call: .
clone_size: .
j_call: TRBJ2-7
cdr3_length: 12
v_call: TRBV6-5
cdr3_aa: CASSGDRYEQYF
cdr3_nt: TGTGCCAGCAGCGGAGACAGATACGAGCAGTACTTC

d_call: .
clone_size: .
j_call: TRBJ1-2
cdr3_length: 13
v_call: TRBV12-3/TRBV12-4
cdr3_aa: CASSLGTTYGYTF
cdr3_nt: TGTGCCAGCAGTTTAGGTACGACGTATGGCTACACCTTC

d_call: TRBD2
clone_size: once
j_call: TRBJ2-7
cdr3_length: 11
v_call: TRBV5-4
cdr3_aa: CASSSSGSIYF
cdr3_nt: TGTGCCAGCAGCAGTAGCGGGTCCATTTACTTC

d_call: .
clone_size: .
j_call: TRBJ2-1
cdr3_length: 16
v_call: TRBV5-1
cdr3_aa: CASSLVPGSSYNEQFF
cdr3_nt: TGCGCCAGCAGCTTGGTACCCGGGAGCTCCTACAATGAGCAGTTCTTC

d_call: .
clone_size: .
j_call: TRBJ2-2
cdr3_length: 15
v_call: TRBV7-2
cdr3_aa: CASSLSVRVAGELFF
cdr3_nt: TGTGCCAGCAGCTTGTCCGTCAGGGTGGCCGGGGAGCTGTTTTTT

d_call: .
clone_size: .
j_call: TRBJ1-1
cdr3_length: 14
v_call: TRBV7-8
cdr3_aa: CASSLVSGNTEAFF
cdr3_nt: TGTGCCAGCAGCTTAGTATCGGGGAACACTGAAGCTTTCTTT

d_call: .
clone_size: .
j_call: TRBJ1-1
cdr3_length: 18
v_call: TRBV6-2/TRBV6-3
cdr3_aa: CASSYPVPGLSMNTEAFF
cdr3_nt: TGTGCCAGCAGTTACCCAGTCCCGGGACTGTCGATGAACACTGAAGCTTTCTTT

d_call: TRBD2
clone_size: few
j_call: TRBJ2-5
cdr3_length: 14
v_call: TRBV7-9
cdr3_aa: CASSSAGLGETQYF
cdr3_nt: TGTGCCAGCAGTTCTGCGGGACTAGGGGAGACCCAGTACTTC

d_call: .
clone_size: .
j_call: TRBJ1-1
cdr3_length: 14
v_call: TRBV5-5
cdr3_aa: CASSLFGGSVEAFF
cdr3_nt: TGTGCCAGCAGCTTGTTCGGGGGTTCCGTTGAAGCTTTCTTT

d_call: TRBD1
clone_size: .
j_call: TRBJ2-2
cdr3_length: 13
v_call: TRBV7-6
cdr3_aa: CASSSGQGGELFF
cdr3_nt: TGTGCCAGCAGCTCCGGACAGGGTGGGGAGCTGTTTTTT

d_call: .
clone_size: .
j_call: TRBJ1-4
cdr3_length: 15
v_call: TRBV19
cdr3_aa: CASTPGPLQNEKLFF
cdr3_nt: TGTGCCAGTACTCCGGGACCCCTACAAAATGAAAAACTGTTTTTT

d_call: .
clone_size: .
j_call: TRBJ1-2
cdr3_length: 14
v_call: TRBV7-2
cdr3_aa: CASSSPRASYGYTF
cdr3_nt: TGTGCCAGCAGCTCCCCCCGGGCTTCCTATGGCTACACCTTC

d_call: .
clone_size: .
j_call: TRBJ1-4
cdr3_length: 14
v_call: TRBV5-1
cdr3_aa: CASSLVGDNEKLFF
cdr3_nt: TGCGCCAGCAGCTTGGTAGGGGACAATGAAAAACTGTTTTTT

d_call: TRBD2
clone_size: .
j_call: TRBJ2-5
cdr3_length: 15
v_call: TRBV5-4
cdr3_aa: CASSPGTSGQETQYF
cdr3_nt: TGTGCCAGCAGCCCCGGGACTAGCGGGCAAGAGACCCAGTACTTC